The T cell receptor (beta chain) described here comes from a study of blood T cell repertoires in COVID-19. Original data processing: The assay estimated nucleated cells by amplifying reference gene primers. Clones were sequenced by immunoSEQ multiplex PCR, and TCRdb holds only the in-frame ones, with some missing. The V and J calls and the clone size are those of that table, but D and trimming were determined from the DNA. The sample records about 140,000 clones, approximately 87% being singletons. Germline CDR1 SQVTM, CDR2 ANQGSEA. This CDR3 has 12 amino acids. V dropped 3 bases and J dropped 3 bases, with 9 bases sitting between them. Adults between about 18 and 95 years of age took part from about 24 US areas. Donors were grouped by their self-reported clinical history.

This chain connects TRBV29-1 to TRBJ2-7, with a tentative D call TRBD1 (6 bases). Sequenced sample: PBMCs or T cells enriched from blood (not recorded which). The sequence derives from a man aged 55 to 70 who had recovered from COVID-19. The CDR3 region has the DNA TGCAGCGTTGAGGGGGCGGGCTACGAGCAGTACTTC. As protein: CSVEGAGYEQYF.